This TCR beta chain was recorded in a study of T-cell memory formation after mild COVID-19. Findings and limits, study-wide: Clones that got smaller from day 15 to 85 had even CD4/CD8, while clones growing later tipped toward CD4+. Among CD4+ contracting clones, most were CM and EM, and CD8+ ones EMRA.

On this clonotype: Its matching antigen is unknown.

The CDR3 has 13 amino acids. V was cut by 8 bases and J by 12 bases, with 17 bases left in between. Germline-derived CDR1 and CDR2 are MNHEY and SVGAGI. TCRdb reanalysed the 5' RACE reads using MiXCR and keeps one entry per CDR3 protein. Of some 440,000 distinct CDR3 sequences listed, about 23% are singletons. The receptor comes from an adult woman who had mild COVID-19 (a few samples of this study predate the infection). Cell type and time point are not known. V is TRBV6-5 and J is TRBJ1-6; TRBD1 is a possible D gene (6 bases). The source material was PBMCs or a T cell subset sorted from them (not recorded which). The CDR3 nucleotides read TGTGCCAGCGGCCCCACAGGGAGTCAACCCCTCCACTTT. Amino acids: CASGPTGSQPLHF.